The present entry profiles one TCR beta chain with its context. Per the original methods: Amplification from reference gene primers served as the basis for estimated nucleated cell counts. Generated by immunoSEQ multiplex PCR, the TCRdb table keeps only in-frame clones and is missing some. That table is the source of V, J and clone size, and D and trimming were worked out from the DNA. The sample includes just under 80,000 clones, approximately 78% of them seen just once. The data derive from a study of blood T cell repertoires in COVID-19. Overall study: The analysed material was cDNA or gDNA that came from T cells, B-cell-depleted T cells, or PBMCs.

This TCR came from a woman in her 70s with acute or convalescent COVID-19. Sequenced sample: peripheral blood.

The CDR3 here is CASSLSGNTEAFF. As DNA, the CDR3 is TGTGCCAGCAGCTTATCAGGGAACACTGAAGCTTTCTTT. The rearrangement uses TRBV7-3 and TRBJ1-1; D gene unclear. CDR3 length: 13 amino acids. Germline CDR1 reads SGHTA; CDR2 reads FQGTGA. The germline V and J ends were trimmed by 2 bases and 1 base, with 5 bases remaining between them.